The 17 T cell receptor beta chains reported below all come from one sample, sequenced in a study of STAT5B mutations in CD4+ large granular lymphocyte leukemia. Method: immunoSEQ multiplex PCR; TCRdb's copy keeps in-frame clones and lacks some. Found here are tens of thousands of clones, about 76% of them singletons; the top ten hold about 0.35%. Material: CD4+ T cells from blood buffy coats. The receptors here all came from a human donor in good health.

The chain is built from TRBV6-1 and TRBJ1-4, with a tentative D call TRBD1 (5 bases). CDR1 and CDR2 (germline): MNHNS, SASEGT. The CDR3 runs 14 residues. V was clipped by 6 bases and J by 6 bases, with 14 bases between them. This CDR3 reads CASSARGVDEKLFF. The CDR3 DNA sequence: TGTGCCAGCAGCGCAAGAGGGGTTGATGAAAAACTGTTTTTT.

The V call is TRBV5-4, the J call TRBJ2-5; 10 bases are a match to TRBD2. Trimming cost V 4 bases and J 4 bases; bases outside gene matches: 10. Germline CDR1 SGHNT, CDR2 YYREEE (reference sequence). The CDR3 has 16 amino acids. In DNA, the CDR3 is TGTGCCAGCAGCCGGAAGGTAGCGGGAGGTCGAGAGACCCAGTACTTC. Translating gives CASSRKVAGGRETQYF.

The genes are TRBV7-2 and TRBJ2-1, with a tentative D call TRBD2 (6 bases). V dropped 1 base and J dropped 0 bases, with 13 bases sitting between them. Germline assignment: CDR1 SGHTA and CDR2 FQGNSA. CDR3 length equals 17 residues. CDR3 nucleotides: TGTGCCAGCAGCTTAGATGCGGGGTCCAGCTCCTACAATGAGCAGTTCTTC. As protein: CASSLDAGSSSYNEQFF.

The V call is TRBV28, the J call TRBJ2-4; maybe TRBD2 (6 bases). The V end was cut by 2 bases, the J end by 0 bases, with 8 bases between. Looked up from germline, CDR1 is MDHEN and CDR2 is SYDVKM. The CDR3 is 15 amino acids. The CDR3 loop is CASSLPGEAKNIQYF. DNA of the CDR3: TGTGCCAGCAGTTTACCGGGGGAAGCCAAAAACATTCAGTACTTC. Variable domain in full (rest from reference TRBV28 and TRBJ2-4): DVKVTQSSRYLVKRTGEKVFLECVQDMDHENMFWYRQDPGLGLRLIYFSYDVKMKEKGDIPEGYSVSREKKERFSLILESASTNQTSMYLCASSLPGEAKNIQYFGAGTRLSVL.

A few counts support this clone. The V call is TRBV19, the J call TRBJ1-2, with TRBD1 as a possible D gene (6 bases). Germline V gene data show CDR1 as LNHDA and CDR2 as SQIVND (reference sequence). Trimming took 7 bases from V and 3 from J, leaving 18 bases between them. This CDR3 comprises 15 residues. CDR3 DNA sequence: TGTGCCAGTAAAAGGGACACACCGTTATACTATGGCTACACCTTC. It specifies CASKRDTPLYYGYTF.

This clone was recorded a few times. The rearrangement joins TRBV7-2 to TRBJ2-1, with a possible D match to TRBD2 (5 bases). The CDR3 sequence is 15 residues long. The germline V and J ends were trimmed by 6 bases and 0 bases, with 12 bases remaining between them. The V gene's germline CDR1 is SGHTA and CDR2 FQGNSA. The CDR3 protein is CASRVGSASYNEQFF. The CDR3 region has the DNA TGTGCCAGCAGGGTGGGGAGTGCCTCCTACAATGAGCAGTTCTTC.

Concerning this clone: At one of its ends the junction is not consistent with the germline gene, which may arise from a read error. DNA of the CDR3: TGTGCCAGCAGTGCCCGACAGGGTACTTATGACAAACTGTTTTTT. Translation: CASSARQGTYDKLFF. This chain links TRBV6-1 with TRBJ1-4, with 7 bases fitting TRBD1. The CDR3 spans 15 residues. Per germline, CDR1 MNHNS and CDR2 SASEGT.

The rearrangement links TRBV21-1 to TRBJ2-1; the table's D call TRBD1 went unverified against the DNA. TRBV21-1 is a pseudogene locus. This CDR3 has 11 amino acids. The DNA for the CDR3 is TGTGCCAGTACAGGGGGGAATGAGCAGTTCTTC. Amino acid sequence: CASTGGNEQFF.

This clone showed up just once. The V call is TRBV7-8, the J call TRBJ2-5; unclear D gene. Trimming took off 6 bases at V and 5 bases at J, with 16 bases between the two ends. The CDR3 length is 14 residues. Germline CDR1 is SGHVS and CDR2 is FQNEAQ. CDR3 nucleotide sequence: TGTGCCAGCAGGGCTAGGATTAACTGGGAGACCCAGTACTTC. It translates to CASRARINWETQYF.

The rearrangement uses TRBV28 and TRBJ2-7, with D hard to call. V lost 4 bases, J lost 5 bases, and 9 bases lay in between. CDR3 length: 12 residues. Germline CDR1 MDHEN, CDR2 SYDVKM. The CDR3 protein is CASSSPTNEQYV. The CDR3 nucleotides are TGTGCCAGCAGTTCCCCGACCAACGAGCAGTACGTC.

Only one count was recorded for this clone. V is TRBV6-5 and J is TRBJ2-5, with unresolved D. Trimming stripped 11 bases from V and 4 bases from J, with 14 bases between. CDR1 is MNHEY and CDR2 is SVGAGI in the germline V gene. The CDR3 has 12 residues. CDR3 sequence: CAARSRLETQYF. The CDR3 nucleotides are TGTGCCGCAAGGTCTAGATTAGAGACCCAGTACTTC.

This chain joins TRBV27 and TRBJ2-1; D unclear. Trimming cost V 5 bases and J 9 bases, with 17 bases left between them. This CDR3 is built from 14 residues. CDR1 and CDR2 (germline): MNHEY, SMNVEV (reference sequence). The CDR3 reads CASSPRHRNTEQFF. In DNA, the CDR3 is TGTGCCAGCAGTCCAAGACACCGTAACACTGAGCAGTTCTTC.

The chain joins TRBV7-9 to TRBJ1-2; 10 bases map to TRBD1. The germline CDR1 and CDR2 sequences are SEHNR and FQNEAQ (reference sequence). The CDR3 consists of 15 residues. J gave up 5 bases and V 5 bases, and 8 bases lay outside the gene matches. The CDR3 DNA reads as TGTGCCAGCAGCCAACTCGACAGGGGGCAATATGGCTACACCTTC. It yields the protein CASSQLDRGQYGYTF. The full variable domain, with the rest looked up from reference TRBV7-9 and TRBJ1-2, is DTGVSQNPRHKITKRGQNVTFRCDPISEHNRLYWYRQTLGQGPEFLTYFQNEAQLEKSRLLSDRFSAERPKGSFSTLEIQRTEQGDSAMYLCASSQLDRGQYGYTFGSGTRLTVV.

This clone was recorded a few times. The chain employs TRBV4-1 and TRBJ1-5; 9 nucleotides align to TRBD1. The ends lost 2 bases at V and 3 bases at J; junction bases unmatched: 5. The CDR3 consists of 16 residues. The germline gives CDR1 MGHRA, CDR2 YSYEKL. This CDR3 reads CASSQPRDRDNQPQHF. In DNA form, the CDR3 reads TGCGCCAGCAGCCAACCCCGGGACAGGGACAATCAGCCCCAGCATTTT.

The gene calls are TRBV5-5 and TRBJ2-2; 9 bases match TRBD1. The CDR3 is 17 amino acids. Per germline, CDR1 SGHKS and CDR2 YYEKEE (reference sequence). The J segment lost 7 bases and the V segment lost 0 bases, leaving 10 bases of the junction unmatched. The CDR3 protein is CASSLARRTGDIGELFF. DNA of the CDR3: TGTGCCAGCAGCTTGGCACGGCGGACAGGGGATATCGGGGAGCTGTTTTTT.

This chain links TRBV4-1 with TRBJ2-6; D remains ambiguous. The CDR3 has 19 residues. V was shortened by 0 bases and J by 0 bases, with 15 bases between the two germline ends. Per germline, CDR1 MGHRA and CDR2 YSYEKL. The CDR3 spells CASSQDPQAHYSGANVLTF. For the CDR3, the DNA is TGCGCCAGCAGCCAAGATCCCCAGGCCCATTACTCTGGGGCCAACGTCCTGACTTTC.

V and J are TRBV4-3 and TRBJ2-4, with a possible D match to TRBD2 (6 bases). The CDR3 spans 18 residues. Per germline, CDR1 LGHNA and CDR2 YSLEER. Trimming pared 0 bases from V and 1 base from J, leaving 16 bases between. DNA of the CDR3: TGCGCCAGCAGCCAAGATAGGGCCTACGCGGGGGCCAAAAACATTCAGTACTTC. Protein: CASSQDRAYAGAKNIQYF.